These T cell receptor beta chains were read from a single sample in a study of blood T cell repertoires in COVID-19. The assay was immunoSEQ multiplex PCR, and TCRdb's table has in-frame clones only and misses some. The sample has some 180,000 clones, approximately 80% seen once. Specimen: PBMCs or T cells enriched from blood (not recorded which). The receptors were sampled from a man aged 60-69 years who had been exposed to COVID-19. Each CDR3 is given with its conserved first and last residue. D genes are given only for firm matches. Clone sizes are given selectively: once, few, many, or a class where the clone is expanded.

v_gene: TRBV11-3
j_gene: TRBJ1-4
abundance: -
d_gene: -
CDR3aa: CASSLDPVANEKLFF
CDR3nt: TGTGCCAGCAGCTTAGATCCGGTGGCTAATGAAAAACTGTTTTTT

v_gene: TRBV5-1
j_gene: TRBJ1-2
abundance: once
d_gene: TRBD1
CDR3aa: CASSLQGAPDYGYTF
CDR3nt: TGCGCCAGCAGCTTACAGGGGGCGCCCGACTATGGCTACACCTTC

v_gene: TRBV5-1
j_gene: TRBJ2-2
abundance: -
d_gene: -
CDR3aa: CASSLVPRANTGELFF
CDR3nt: TGCGCCAGCAGCTTGGTTCCCCGAGCGAACACCGGGGAGCTGTTTTTT

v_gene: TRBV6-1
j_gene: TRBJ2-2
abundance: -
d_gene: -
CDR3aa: CASSESPVTGWTGELFF
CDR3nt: TGTGCCAGCAGTGAATCCCCCGTTACAGGGTGGACCGGGGAGCTGTTTTTT

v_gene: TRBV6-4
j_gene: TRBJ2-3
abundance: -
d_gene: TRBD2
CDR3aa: CASSRLAGGLTDTQYF
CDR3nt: TGTGCCAGCAGTCGACTAGCGGGAGGACTCACAGATACGCAGTATTTT

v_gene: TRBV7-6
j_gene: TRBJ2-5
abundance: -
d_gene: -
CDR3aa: CASTPTKTRGGYQETQYF
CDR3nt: TGTGCCAGCACCCCGACCAAGACCCGTGGGGGCTACCAAGAGACCCAGTACTTC

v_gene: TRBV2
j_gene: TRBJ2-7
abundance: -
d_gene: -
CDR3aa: CASRGADSWFNSYEQYF
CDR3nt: TGTGCCAGCAGGGGGGCGGACAGTTGGTTTAACTCCTACGAGCAGTACTTC

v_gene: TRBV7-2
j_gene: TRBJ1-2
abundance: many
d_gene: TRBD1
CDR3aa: CASSLWSSTGAMRGYTF
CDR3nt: TGTGCCAGCAGCCTTTGGAGTTCGACAGGGGCGATGAGGGGCTACACCTTC

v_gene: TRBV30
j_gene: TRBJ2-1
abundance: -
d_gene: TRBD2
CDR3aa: CAWSPGLKSYNEQFF
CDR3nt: TGTGCCTGGAGCCCGGGACTAAAATCCTACAATGAGCAGTTCTTC

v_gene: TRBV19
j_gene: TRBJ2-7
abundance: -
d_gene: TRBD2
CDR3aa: CASSIASGGRREQYF
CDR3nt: TGTGCCAGTAGTATAGCCTCCGGCGGGAGACGCGAGCAGTACTTC

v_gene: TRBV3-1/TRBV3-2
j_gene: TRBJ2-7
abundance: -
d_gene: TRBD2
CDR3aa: CASSQAGGISYEQYF
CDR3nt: TGTGCCAGCAGCCAAGCGGGGGGGATCTCCTACGAGCAGTACTTC

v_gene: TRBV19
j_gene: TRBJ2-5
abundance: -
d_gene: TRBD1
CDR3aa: CASSTGTDQETQYF
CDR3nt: TGTGCCAGTAGTACCGGGACAGACCAAGAGACCCAGTACTTC

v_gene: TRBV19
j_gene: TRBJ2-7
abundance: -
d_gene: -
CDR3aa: CASSARLSEQYF
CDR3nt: TGTGCCAGTAGTGCCCGATTGAGCGAGCAGTACTTC

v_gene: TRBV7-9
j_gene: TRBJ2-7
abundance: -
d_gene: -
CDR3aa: CASSLDTYEQYF
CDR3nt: TGTGCCAGCAGCTTAGACACATACGAGCAGTACTTC

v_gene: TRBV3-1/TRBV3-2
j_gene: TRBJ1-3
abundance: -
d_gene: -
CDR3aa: CASSQGGENTIYF
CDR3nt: TGTGCCAGCAGCCAGGGGGGAGAAAACACCATATATTTT

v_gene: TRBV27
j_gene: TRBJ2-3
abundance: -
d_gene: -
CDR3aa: CASSFRGSLTDTQYF
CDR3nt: TGTGCCAGCAGTTTTCGGGGGAGTCTGACAGATACGCAGTATTTT

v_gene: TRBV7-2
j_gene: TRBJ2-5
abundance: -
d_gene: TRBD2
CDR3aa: CASSLVALAGVETQYF
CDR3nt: TGTGCCAGCAGCTTAGTGGCTCTAGCGGGAGTCGAGACCCAGTACTTC

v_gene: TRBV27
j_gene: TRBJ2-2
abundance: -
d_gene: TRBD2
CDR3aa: CASSLSDWGTSGIANTGELFF
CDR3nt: TGTGCCAGCAGTTTATCGGATTGGGGGACTAGCGGGATCGCGAACACCGGGGAGCTGTTTTTT

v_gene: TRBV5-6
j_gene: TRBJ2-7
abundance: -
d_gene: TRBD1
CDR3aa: CASSGPQGYPSEQYF
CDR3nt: TGTGCCAGCAGCGGACCACAGGGGTATCCTTCCGAGCAGTACTTC

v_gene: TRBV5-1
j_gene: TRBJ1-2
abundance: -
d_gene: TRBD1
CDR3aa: CASRLEWGQGYYGYTF
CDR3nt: TGCGCCAGCAGATTGGAGTGGGGACAGGGATACTATGGCTACACCTTC

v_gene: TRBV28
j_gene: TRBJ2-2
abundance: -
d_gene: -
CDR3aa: CASVETNTGELFF
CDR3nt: TGTGCCAGCGTAGAGACGAACACCGGGGAGCTGTTTTTT

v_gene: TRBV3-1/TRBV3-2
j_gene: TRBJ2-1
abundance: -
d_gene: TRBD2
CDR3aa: CASSQNPLAGNEQFF
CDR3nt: TGTGCCAGCAGCCAAAATCCACTAGCGGGAAATGAGCAGTTCTTC

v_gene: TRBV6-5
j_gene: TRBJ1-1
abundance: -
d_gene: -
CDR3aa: CASTVWNTEAFF
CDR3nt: TGTGCCAGCACAGTATGGAACACTGAAGCTTTCTTT

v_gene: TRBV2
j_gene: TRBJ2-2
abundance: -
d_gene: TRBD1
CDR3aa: CASSGTGWTGELFF
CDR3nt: TGTGCCAGCAGTGGGACAGGGTGGACCGGGGAGCTGTTTTTT

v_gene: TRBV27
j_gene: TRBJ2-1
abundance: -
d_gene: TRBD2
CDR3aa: CASSFLGRPSSYNEQFF
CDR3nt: TGTGCCAGCAGTTTTCTCGGGAGGCCCAGCTCCTACAATGAGCAGTTCTTC

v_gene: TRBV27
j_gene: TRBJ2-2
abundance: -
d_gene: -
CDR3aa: CASSLLSQAHTGELFF
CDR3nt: TGTGCCAGCAGTTTATTGTCGCAGGCCCACACCGGGGAGCTGTTTTTT

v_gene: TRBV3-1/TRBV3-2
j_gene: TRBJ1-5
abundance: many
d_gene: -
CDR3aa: CASSQSGQPQHF
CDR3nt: TGTGCCAGCAGCCAATCCGGGCAGCCCCAGCATTTT

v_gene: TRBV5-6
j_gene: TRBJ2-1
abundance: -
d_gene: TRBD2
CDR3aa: CASSWMGGSIYNEQFF
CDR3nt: TGTGCCAGCAGCTGGATGGGCGGGAGCATCTACAATGAGCAGTTCTTC

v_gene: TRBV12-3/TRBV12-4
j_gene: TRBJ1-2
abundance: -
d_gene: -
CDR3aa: CASSLGGRDGYTF
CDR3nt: TGTGCCAGCAGTTTAGGAGGGAGGGATGGCTACACCTTC

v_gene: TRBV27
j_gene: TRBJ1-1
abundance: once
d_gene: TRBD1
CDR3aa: CASRSQWTGGSSGTEAFF
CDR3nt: TGTGCCAGCCGGTCCCAATGGACAGGGGGTTCGAGTGGCACTGAAGCTTTCTTT

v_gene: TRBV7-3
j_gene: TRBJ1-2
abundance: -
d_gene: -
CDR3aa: CASSLAGAFGYTF
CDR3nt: TGTGCCAGCAGCTTAGCAGGGGCTTTCGGCTACACCTTC

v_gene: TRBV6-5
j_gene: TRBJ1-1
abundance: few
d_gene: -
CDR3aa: CASSYGAMNTEAFF
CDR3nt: TGTGCCAGCAGTTACGGGGCTATGAACACTGAAGCTTTCTTT

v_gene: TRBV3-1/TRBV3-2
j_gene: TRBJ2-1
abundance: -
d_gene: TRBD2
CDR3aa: CASSQEVTSGRNEQFF
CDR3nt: TGTGCCAGCAGCCAAGAAGTGACTAGCGGGAGAAATGAGCAGTTCTTC

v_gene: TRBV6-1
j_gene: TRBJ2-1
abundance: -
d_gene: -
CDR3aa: CASSEAAGWGQFF
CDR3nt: TGTGCCAGCAGTGAAGCGGCGGGCTGGGGGCAGTTCTTC

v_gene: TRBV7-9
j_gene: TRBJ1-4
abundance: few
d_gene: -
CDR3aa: CASTHRTGEKLFF
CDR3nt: TGTGCCAGCACGCATCGGACGGGGGAAAAACTGTTTTTT

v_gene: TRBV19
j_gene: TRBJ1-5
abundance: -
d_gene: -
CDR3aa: CASRVDIILDQPQHF
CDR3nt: TGTGCCAGTAGGGTAGACATCATTCTCGATCAGCCCCAGCATTTT

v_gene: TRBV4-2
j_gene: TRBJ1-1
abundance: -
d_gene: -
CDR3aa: CASRPTGMNTEAFF
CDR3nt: TGTGCCAGCAGACCCACAGGGATGAACACTGAAGCTTTCTTT

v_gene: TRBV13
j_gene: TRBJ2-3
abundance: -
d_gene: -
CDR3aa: CASSLDGSDTQYF
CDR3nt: TGTGCCAGCAGCTTAGATGGCTCGGATACGCAGTATTTT

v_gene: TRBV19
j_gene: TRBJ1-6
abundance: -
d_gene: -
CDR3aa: CASRDWSSYNSPLHF
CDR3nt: TGTGCCAGTAGGGATTGGAGCTCCTATAATTCACCCCTCCACTTT

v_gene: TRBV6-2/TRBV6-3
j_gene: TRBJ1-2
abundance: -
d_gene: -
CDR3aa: CASSWAGANYGYTF
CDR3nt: TGTGCCAGCAGTTGGGCAGGGGCTAACTATGGCTACACCTTC

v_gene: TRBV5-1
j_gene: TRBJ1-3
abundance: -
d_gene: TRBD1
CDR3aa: CASSLGQGPIRSGNTIYF
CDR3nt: TGCGCCAGCAGCTTGGGACAGGGGCCCATACGCTCTGGAAACACCATATATTTT

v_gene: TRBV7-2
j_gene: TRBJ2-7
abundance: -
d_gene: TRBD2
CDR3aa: CASSPPRQREVQYF
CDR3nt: TGTGCCAGCAGCCCCCCCCGACAGCGGGAGGTGCAGTACTTC

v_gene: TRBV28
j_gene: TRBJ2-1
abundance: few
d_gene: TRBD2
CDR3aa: CASSLSRLAGGNNEQFF
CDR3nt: TGTGCCAGCAGCCTAAGCCGACTAGCGGGAGGGAACAATGAGCAGTTCTTC

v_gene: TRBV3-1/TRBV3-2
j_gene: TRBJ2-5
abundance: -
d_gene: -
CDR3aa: CASSQDPQGWQETQYF
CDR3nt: TGTGCCAGCAGCCAAGATCCCCAGGGCTGGCAAGAGACCCAGTACTTC

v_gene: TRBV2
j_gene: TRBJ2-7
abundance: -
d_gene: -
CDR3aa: CASGARVGQYF
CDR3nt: TGTGCCAGCGGGGCCAGGGTCGGGCAGTACTTC

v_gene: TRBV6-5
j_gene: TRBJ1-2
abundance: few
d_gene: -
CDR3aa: CASSQDRDYGYTF
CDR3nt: TGTGCCAGCAGCCAAGACCGGGACTATGGCTACACCTTC

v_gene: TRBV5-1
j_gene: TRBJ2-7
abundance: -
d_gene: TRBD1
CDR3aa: CASSSGTGVGEQYF
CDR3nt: TGCGCCAGCAGCTCCGGGACAGGGGTGGGCGAGCAGTACTTC

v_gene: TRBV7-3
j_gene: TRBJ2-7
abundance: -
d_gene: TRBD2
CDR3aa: CASSLSLAGIYEQYF
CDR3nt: TGTGCCAGCAGCTTAAGCCTAGCGGGTATATACGAGCAGTACTTC

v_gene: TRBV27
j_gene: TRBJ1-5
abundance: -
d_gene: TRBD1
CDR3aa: CASSLLFLGGGLQPQHF
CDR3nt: TGTGCCAGCAGTTTACTATTTCTTGGAGGGGGCCTTCAGCCCCAGCATTTT